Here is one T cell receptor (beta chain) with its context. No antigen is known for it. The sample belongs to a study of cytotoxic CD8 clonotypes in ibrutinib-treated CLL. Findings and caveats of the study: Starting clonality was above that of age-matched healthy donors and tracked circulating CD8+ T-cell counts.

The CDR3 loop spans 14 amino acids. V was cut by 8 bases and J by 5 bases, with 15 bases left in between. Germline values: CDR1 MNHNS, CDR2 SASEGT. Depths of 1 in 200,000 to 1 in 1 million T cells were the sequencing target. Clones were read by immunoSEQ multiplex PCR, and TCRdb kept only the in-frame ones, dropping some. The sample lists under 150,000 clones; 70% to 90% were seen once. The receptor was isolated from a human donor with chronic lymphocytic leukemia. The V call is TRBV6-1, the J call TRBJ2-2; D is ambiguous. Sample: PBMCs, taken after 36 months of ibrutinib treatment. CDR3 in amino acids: CASFWFEVTGELFF. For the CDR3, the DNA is TGTGCCAGCTTCTGGTTCGAGGTTACCGGGGAGCTGTTTTTT.